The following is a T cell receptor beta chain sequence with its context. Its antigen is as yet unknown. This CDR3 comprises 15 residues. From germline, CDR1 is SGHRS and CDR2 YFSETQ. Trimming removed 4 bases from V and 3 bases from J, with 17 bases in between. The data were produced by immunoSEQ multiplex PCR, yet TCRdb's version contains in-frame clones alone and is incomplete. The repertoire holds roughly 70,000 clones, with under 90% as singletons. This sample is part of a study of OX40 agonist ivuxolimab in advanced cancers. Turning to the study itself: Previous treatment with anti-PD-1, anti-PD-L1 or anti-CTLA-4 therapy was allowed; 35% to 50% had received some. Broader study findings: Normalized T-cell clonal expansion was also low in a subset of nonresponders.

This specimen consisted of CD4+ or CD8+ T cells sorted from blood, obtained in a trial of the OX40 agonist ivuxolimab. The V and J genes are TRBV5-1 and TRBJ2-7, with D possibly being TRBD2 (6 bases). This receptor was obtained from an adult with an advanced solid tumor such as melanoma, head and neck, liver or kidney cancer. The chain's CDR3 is CASSDGGGLYYEQYF. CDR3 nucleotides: TGCGCCAGCAGCGACGGTGGAGGGCTTTACTACGAGCAGTACTTC.